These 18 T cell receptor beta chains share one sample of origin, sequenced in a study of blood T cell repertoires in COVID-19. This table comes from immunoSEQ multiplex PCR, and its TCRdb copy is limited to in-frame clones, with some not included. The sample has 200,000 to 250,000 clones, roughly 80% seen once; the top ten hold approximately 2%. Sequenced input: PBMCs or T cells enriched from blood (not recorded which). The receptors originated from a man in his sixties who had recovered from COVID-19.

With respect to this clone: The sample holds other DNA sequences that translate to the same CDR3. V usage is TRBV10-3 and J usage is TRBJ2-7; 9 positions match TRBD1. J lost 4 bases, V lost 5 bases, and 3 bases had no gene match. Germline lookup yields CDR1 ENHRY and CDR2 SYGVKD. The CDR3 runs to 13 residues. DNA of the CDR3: TGTGCCATCAGTAGGGACAGGGAATACGAGCAGTACTTC. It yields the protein CAISRDREYEQYF.

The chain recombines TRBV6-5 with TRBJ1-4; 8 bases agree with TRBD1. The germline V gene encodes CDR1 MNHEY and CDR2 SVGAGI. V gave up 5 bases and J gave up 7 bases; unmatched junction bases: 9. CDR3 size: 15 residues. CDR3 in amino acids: CASSNNRGFGEKLFF. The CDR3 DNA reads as TGTGCCAGCAGTAACAACAGGGGGTTCGGTGAAAAACTGTTTTTT.

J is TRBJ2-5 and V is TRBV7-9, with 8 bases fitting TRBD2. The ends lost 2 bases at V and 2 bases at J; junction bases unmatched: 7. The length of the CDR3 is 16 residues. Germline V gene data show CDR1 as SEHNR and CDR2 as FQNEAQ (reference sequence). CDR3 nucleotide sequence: TGTGCCAGCAGCTTAACGGGGGGGCCTAGGCAAGAGACCCAGTACTTC. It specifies CASSLTGGPRQETQYF.

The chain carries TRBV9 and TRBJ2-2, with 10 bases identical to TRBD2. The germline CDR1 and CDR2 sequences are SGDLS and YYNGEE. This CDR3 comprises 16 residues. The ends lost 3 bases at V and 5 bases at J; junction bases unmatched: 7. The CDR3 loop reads CASSALSGGATGELFF. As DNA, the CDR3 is TGTGCCAGCAGCGCCTTGAGCGGGGGGGCAACCGGGGAGCTGTTTTTT.

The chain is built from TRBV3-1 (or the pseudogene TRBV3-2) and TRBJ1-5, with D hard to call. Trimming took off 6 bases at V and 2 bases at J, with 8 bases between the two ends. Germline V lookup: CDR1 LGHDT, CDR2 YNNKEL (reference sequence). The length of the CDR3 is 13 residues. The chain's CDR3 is CASRHRGNQPQHF. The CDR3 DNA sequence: TGTGCCAGCAGACACCGGGGCAATCAGCCCCAGCATTTT.

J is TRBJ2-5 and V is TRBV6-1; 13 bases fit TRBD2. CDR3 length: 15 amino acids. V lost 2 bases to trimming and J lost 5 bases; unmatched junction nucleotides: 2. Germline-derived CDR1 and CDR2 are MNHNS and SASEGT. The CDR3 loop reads CASSELLAGGETQYF. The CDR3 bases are TGTGCCAGCAGTGAATTACTAGCGGGGGGGGAGACCCAGTACTTC.

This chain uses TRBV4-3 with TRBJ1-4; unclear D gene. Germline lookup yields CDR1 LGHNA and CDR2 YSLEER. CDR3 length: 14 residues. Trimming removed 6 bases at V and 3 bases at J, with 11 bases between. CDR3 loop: CASSRGAANEKLFF. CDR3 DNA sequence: TGCGCCAGCAGTCGGGGTGCAGCTAATGAAAAACTGTTTTTT.

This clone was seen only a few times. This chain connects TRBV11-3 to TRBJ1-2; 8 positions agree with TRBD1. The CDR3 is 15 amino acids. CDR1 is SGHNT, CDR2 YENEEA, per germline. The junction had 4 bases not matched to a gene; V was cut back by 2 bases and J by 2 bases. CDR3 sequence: CASSLRGQVNYGYTF. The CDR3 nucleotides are TGTGCCAGCAGCTTACGGGGACAGGTGAACTATGGCTACACCTTC. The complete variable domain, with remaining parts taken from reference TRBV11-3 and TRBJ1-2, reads EAGVVQSPRYKIIEKKQPVAFWCNPISGHNTLYWYLQNLGQGPELLIRYENEEAVDDSQLPKDRFSAERLKGVDSTLKIQPAELGDSAVYLCASSLRGQVNYGYTFGSGTRLTVV.

CDR3 region: CASSAEIQGYNEQFF. CDR3 bases: TGTGCCAGCAGCGCCGAAATACAGGGTTACAATGAGCAGTTCTTC. The chain has TRBV7-2 and TRBJ2-1, with a tentative D call TRBD1 (6 bases). The CDR3 is 15 residues long. CDR1 and CDR2 (germline): SGHTA, FQGNSA. V was clipped by 5 bases and J by 4 bases, with 15 bases between them.

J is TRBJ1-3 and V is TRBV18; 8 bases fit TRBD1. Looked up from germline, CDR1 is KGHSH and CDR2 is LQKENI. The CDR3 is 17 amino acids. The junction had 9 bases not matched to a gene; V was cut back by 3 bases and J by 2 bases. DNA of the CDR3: TGTGCCAGCTCACCCGGGACAGGAGGAGGAACTGGAAACACCATATATTTT. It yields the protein CASSPGTGGGTGNTIYF. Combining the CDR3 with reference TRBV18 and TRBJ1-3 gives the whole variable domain NAGVMQNPRHLVRRRGQEARLRCSPMKGHSHVYWYRQLPEEGLKFMVYLQKENIIDESGMPKERFSAEFPKEGPSILRIQQVVRGDSAAYFCASSPGTGGGTGNTIYFGEGSWLTVV.

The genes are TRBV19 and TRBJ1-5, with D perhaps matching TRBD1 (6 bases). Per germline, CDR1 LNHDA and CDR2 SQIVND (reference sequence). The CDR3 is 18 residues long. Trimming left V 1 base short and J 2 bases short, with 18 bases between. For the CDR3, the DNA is TGTGCCAGTAGTATAGCCCAACTATGGGGGCAGGGCAATCAGCCCCAGCATTTT. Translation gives CASSIAQLWGQGNQPQHF.

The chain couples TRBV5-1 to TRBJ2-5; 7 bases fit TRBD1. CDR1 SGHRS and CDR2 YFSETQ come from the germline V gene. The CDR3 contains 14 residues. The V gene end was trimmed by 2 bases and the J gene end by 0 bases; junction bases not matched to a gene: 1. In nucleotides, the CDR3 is TGCGCCAGCAGCTTACAGGGGTACCAAGAGACCCAGTACTTC. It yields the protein CASSLQGYQETQYF.

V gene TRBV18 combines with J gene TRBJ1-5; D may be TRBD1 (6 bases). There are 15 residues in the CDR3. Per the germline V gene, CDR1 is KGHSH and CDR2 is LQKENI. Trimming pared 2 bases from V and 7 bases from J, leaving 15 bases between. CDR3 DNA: TGTGCCAGCTCACCAGTTGGGGGGGCCGGGCAGCCCCAGCATTTT. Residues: CASSPVGGAGQPQHF.

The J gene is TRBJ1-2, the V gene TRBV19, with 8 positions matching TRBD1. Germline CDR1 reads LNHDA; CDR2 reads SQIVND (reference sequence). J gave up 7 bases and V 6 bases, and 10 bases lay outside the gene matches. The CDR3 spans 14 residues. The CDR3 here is CASRMTGELGGYTF. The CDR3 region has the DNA TGTGCCAGTAGGATGACAGGGGAGCTCGGTGGCTACACCTTC.

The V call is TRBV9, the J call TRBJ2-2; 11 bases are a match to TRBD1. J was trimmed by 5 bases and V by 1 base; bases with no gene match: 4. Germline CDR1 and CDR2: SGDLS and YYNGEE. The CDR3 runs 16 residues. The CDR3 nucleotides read TGTGCCAGCAGCGTACGGACAGGGGGCAAAACCGGGGAGCTGTTTTTT. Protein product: CASSVRTGGKTGELFF.

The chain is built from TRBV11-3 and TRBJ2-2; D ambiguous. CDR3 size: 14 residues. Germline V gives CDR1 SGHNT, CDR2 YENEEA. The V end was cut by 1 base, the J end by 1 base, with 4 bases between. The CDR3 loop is CASSLAVNTGELFF. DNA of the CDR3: TGTGCCAGCAGCTTAGCGGTGAACACCGGGGAGCTGTTTTTT.

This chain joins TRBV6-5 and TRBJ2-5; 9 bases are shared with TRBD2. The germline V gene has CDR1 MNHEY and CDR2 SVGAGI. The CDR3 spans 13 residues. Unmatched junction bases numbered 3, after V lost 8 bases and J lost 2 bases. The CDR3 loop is CASYAGGQETQYF. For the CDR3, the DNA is TGTGCCAGCTATGCGGGGGGGCAAGAGACCCAGTACTTC.

The CDR3 sequence: CASSLARGFGEQFF. The CDR3 DNA is TGTGCCAGCAGCTTAGCTAGAGGGTTTGGTGAGCAGTTCTTC. The rearrangement uses TRBV7-2 and TRBJ2-1, with D possibly TRBD2 on 5 matching bases. This CDR3 spans 14 amino acids. Germline V lookup: CDR1 SGHTA, CDR2 FQGNSA. V was cut by 0 bases and J by 9 bases, with 12 bases left in between.